This TCR beta chain stems from a study of human T cells and chemical hapten exposure. General study findings and limits: Higher patch test scores went with higher counts of PT1 expanded TCRs.

CDR1 is DFQATT and CDR2 is SNEGSKA in the germline V gene (reference sequence). J was trimmed by 3 bases and V by 0 bases; bases with no gene match: 6. The CDR3 runs 15 residues. This clonotype was detected only a few times. The antigen remains unidentified. Time point described: patch test 3, about 24 weeks after DPC sensitization. Treatment described: therapeutic diphenylcyclopropenone sensitization with weekly scalp DPC. Each CDR3 protein gets one entry after TCRdb re-called the RACE reads with MiXCR. The top ten hold 5.7% of the sample, which has 82,000 or so distinct CDR3 sequences, over 10% seen once.

This receptor was obtained from a woman aged 45 to 65 with alopecia areata. Some clones in this sample may be carry-over from other donors' samples. The V call is TRBV20-1, the J call TRBJ2-7; TRBD2 aligns across 9 bases. Material: whole blood, obtained in connection with sensitization to the hapten diphenylcyclopropenone (DPC). DNA for the CDR3: TGCAGTGCTAGAGAAGGCGGGAGGGGCTACTACGAGCAGTACTTC. This codes for CSAREGGRGYYEQYF.